This T cell receptor (beta chain) was documented in a study of T-cell reconstitution after alpha-beta-depleted transplantation in children. V was trimmed by 0 bases and J by 2 bases, leaving 8 bases between them. The CDR3 extends over 15 amino acids. Germline-derived CDR1 and CDR2 are SGDLS and YYNGEE. This clonotype was detected many times. Researchers prepared the TCRbeta library using unique molecular identifiers, the study reports. TCRdb ran MiXCR on the PCR reads and lists one entry per CDR3 protein. Seen here are about 610,000 distinct CDR3 sequences, about 11% observed once, and the top ten hold approximately 4.1%.

This clonotype was sampled from a human donor who donated a stem cell graft to a child with acute myeloid leukemia. Here the sequenced sample was PBMCs from the stem cell graft donor, taken from the stem cell graft. This chain uses TRBV9 with TRBJ2-2; D uncertain. The CDR3 region has the DNA TGTGCCAGCAGCGTAGAAAGGGTCAACACCGGGGAGCTGTTTTTT. Its translation: CASSVERVNTGELFF.